This note documents a single T cell receptor (beta chain) sequence. The antigen is undetermined. The data were taken from a study of blood T cells in healthy people across ages. Whole-study results and caveats: Per million T cells, TCR beta diversity dropped roughly linearly as age increased.

A J-beta primer mix and a sample-barcoded 5' primer were used in a second PCR of roughly 7 to 12 cycles. A tag from a template-switch adaptor with 12 random nucleotides marked each cDNA molecule. TCRdb reprocessed the 5' RACE reads with MiXCR, giving one entry per CDR3 protein. The sample yields 750,000 to 950,000 distinct CDR3 sequences, roughly 26% seen once. CDR1 and CDR2 from the germline V gene are SGDLS and YYNGEE. V lost 0 bases to trimming and J lost 6 bases, with 6 bases between them. The CDR3 totals 13 residues. These same data were also listed under a study on T cells of mothers and their children.

The rearrangement uses TRBV9 and TRBJ2-2; D is unresolved. The specimen was blood. The TCR comes from a boy aged 5-17 years in good health. The CDR3, as DNA: TGTGCCAGCAGCGTAGATCTTTCCGGGGAGCTGTTTTTT. Translating gives CASSVDLSGELFF.